Each of the 10 T cell receptor beta chains below was sequenced from the same sample in a study of graft-versus-host responses after intestinal transplantation. Here immunoSEQ multiplex PCR was the method, and the copy in TCRdb shows in-frame clones only, minus some. The sample includes under 40,000 clones, around 94% seen only once; the top ten take about 0.72%. The material sequenced was PBMCs, taken 16 days after intestinal transplant. The source is a human patient who received an intestinal transplant, so some T cells may come from the graft donor.

V is TRBV9 and J is TRBJ2-1, with a weak D call TRBD2 (5 bases). Trimming removed 0 bases from V and 5 bases from J, with 6 bases in between. The CDR3 is 13 amino acids. Germline V gives CDR1 SGDLS, CDR2 YYNGEE. The CDR3 DNA reads TGTGCCAGCAGCGTAGTGGGAGACAATGAGCAGTTCTTC. This sequence encodes CASSVVGDNEQFF.

The gene calls are TRBV4-2 and TRBJ2-1; perhaps TRBD2 as D (5 bases). Germline CDR1 reads LGHNA; CDR2 reads YNFKEQ. The V end was cut by 0 bases, the J end by 6 bases, with 12 bases between. The CDR3 has 15 amino acids. The CDR3 bases are TGTGCCAGCAGCCAAGAGATTACCGGGGTCAATGAGCAGTTCTTC. It specifies CASSQEITGVNEQFF.

The V and J genes are TRBV6-1 and TRBJ2-1; TRBD2 aligns across 10 bases. The CDR3 spans 14 residues. J gave up 5 bases and V 6 bases, and 4 bases lay outside the gene matches. Germline CDR1 and CDR2: MNHNS and SASEGT. The chain's CDR3 is CASRPGLADNEQFF. The CDR3 DNA follows: TGTGCCAGCAGACCCGGACTAGCGGACAATGAGCAGTTCTTC.

The chain combines TRBV4-1 with TRBJ2-3; possibly TRBD2 for D (6 bases). The CDR3 sequence is 17 residues long. V lost 1 base to trimming and J lost 2 bases, with 16 bases between them. Germline V gene data show CDR1 as MGHRA and CDR2 as YSYEKL. CDR3 bases: TGCGCCAGCAGCCAAGCGTCTTGGGCGGGAAACACAGATACGCAGTATTTT. It specifies CASSQASWAGNTDTQYF.

The V call is TRBV4-2, the J call TRBJ2-3; D remains unclear. V shed 0 bases and J shed 5 bases, with 12 bases lying between them. Per the germline V gene, CDR1 is LGHNA and CDR2 is YNFKEQ. This CDR3 has 15 amino acids. The CDR3 protein is CASSQDGWSRDTQYF. In DNA form, the CDR3 reads TGTGCCAGCAGCCAAGATGGCTGGTCCCGAGATACGCAGTATTTT.

This chain uses TRBV11-2 with TRBJ1-1; the match to TRBD1 covers 8 bases. The J segment lost 4 bases and the V segment lost 5 bases, leaving 6 bases of the junction unmatched. Germline V lookup: CDR1 SGHAT, CDR2 FQNNGV. The CDR3 has 14 residues. The CDR3 sequence is CASSTAQGVTEAFF. The CDR3 coding sequence is TGTGCCAGCAGCACCGCACAGGGGGTCACTGAAGCTTTCTTT.

The rearrangement joins TRBV25-1 to TRBJ2-5, with D uncertain. Trimming shortened V by 7 bases and J by 2 bases, and 11 bases separated the two germline ends. This CDR3 has 13 residues. Looked up from germline, CDR1 is MGHDK and CDR2 is SYGVNS. For the CDR3, the DNA is TGTGCCAGCAAAGGTCCGCTTCAAGAGACCCAGTACTTC. This codes for CASKGPLQETQYF.

This chain links TRBV6-1 with TRBJ2-1; 9 bases map to TRBD1. Trimming at V came to 6 bases and at J to 9 bases, leaving 6 bases not matched to a gene. There are 13 residues in the CDR3. CDR1 and CDR2 from the germline V gene are MNHNS and SASEGT. The CDR3 loop reads CASSRTGDVEQFF. CDR3 bases: TGTGCCAGCAGCCGGACAGGGGACGTTGAGCAGTTCTTC.

The rearrangement joins TRBV6-5 to TRBJ1-1; a possible D gene is TRBD1 (5 bases). Germline V gene data show CDR1 as MNHEY and CDR2 as SVGAGI. The CDR3 contains 14 residues. With 6 bases removed from V and 6 bases from J, the gap between germline ends came to 17 bases. CDR3 amino acids: CASRGGTHNSEAFF. DNA of the CDR3: TGTGCCAGCAGGGGCGGGACGCACAATTCTGAAGCTTTCTTT.

This chain uses TRBV10-2 with TRBJ2-1, with D possibly TRBD2 on 5 matching bases. Trimming shortened V by 6 bases and J by 10 bases, and 13 bases separated the two germline ends. Germline CDR1 and CDR2: WSHSY and SAAADI. The CDR3 loop spans 12 amino acids. CDR3: CASRGTRAEQFF. The CDR3 DNA sequence: TGCGCCAGCAGGGGTACTAGAGCAGAGCAGTTCTTC.